This entry describes one TCR beta chain. The entry originates in a study of blood T cell repertoires in COVID-19. Clones were sequenced by immunoSEQ multiplex PCR, and TCRdb holds only the in-frame ones, with some missing. Of 80,000 to 95,000 clones listed, about nine tenths are singletons. V lost 3 bases, J lost 6 bases, and 9 bases stayed unmatched. CDR1 is MDHEN and CDR2 is SYDVKM in the germline V gene. CDR3 length: 15 residues. Specimen: peripheral blood. The chain is built from TRBV28 and TRBJ2-3; 7 bases are shared with TRBD2. The receptor was derived from a woman between 65 and 79 years old with acute or convalescent COVID-19. Written as DNA, the CDR3 is TGTGCCAGCAGTTTGGGAGAGGGAGGGCCGGATACGCAGTATTTT. Protein sequence: CASSLGEGGPDTQYF. Supplemented by reference TRBV28 and TRBJ2-3, the full variable domain reads DVKVTQSSRYLVKRTGEKVFLECVQDMDHENMFWYRQDPGLGLRLIYFSYDVKMKEKGDIPEGYSVSREKKERFSLILESASTNQTSMYLCASSLGEGGPDTQYFGPGTRLTVL.